The source of this T cell receptor beta chain is a study of tumor-infiltrating lymphocytes in primary liver carcinoma. Study results and caveats: Top clones occupying all five tumor regions numbered only about 7-24%.

Total RNA and DNA came together from roughly 20-30 mg of bulk tissue without cell sorting. This clonotype showed up just once. What it recognizes is unknown. Since no conserved phenylalanine or tryptophan closes the CDR3, a read error is the likely cause. CDR3 length: 13 residues. Trimming shortened V by 6 bases and J by 7 bases, and 15 bases separated the two germline ends. Starting from approximately 0.45 ug of total RNA, TCR beta cDNA was produced with a primer in the constant region. TCR beta libraries came from three nested multiplex PCR rounds using slightly modified ARM-PCR. Running approximately 10 cycles apiece, the first two PCR rounds relied on TRBV1-TRBV30 forward primers together with a C-beta reverse primer. Via MiXCR, TCRdb re-called the multiplex PCR reads, giving one row per CDR3 protein. The table lists 90,000 to 100,000 distinct CDR3 sequences, around two thirds of them singletons.

The source material was liver tumor tissue from sampling region 5. The subset was: tumor region T5, tumor centre. The sequence was obtained from an older woman with primary liver carcinoma and hepatitis B virus infection. J is TRBJ2-5 and V is TRBV12-3 or TRBV12-4; tentatively, D is TRBD1 (6 bases). This CDR3 reads CASSTGTFGTQYS. CDR3 sequence (DNA): TGTGCCAGCAGCACTGGGACATTCGGGACCCAGTACTCC.